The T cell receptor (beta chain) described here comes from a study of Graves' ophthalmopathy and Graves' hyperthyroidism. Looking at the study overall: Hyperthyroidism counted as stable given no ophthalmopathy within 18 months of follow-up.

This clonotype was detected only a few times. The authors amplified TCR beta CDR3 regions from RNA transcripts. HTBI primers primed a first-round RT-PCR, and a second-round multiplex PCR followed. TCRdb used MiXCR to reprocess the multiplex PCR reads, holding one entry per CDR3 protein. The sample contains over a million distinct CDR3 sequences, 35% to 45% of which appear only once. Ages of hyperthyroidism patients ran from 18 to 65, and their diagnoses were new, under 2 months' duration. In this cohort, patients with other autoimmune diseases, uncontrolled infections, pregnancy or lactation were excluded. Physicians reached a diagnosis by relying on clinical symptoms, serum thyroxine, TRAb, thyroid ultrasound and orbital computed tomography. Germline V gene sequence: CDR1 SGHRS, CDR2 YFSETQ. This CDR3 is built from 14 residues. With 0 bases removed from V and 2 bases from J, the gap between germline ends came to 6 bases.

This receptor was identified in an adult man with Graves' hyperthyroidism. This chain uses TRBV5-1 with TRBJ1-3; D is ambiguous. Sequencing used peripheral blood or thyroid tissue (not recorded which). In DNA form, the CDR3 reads TGCGCCAGCAGCTTGGCCAGTGCTGGAAACACCATATATTTT. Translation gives CASSLASAGNTIYF.